This TCR beta chain comes out of a study of shared clonotypes between healthy human individuals. Study-level results: The researchers took only blood, and tissue repertoires probably look different. Generation probability values for non-shared clonotypes were lower than those for clonotypes shared by all four donors.

Comments on this clone: The antigen is not known.

Germline values: CDR1 ENHRY, CDR2 SYGVKD. This CDR3 contains 14 residues. Trimming shortened V by 0 bases and J by 6 bases, and 11 bases separated the two germline ends. It was around 180 ng DNA, around 32,000 T cell genomes, that sorted-subset replicate PCRs used. The assay was immunoSEQ multiplex PCR, and TCRdb's table has in-frame clones only and misses some. In the table there are about 2.3 million clones, 85% to 95% of which are singletons. J is TRBJ1-2 and V is TRBV10-3; the D gene is possibly TRBD1 (6 bases). Input material: naive CD4+ T cells from PBMCs. Documented subset: CD45RA+ positively selected. The source of this sequence is a man aged 18 to 30 in good health. Some clones in this sample may be carry-over from other donors' samples. DNA of the CDR3: TGTGCCATCAGTGAGTCGACAGGACCCAATGGCTACACCTTC. Translating gives CAISESTGPNGYTF.